One sample yielded the 17 T cell receptor beta chains listed below, sequenced in a study of human T cells and chemical hapten exposure. The time point: patch test 1, 2 weeks after DPC sensitization. Treatment here: therapeutic diphenylcyclopropenone sensitization with weekly scalp DPC. TCRdb redid the calling of the RACE reads with MiXCR, one entry per CDR3 protein. The sample holds 65,000 to 85,000 distinct CDR3 sequences, about 10% seen once. The input for sequencing was whole blood, taken in connection with sensitization to the hapten diphenylcyclopropenone (DPC). The origin of the receptors is a woman in her sixties or seventies with alopecia areata. Some clones in this sample may be carry-over from other donors' samples.

This clonotype was counted a few times. The chain has TRBV3-1 and TRBJ2-5; D not certain. Germline lookup yields CDR1 LGHDT and CDR2 YNNKEL (reference sequence). V was cut by 4 bases and J by 5 bases, with 8 bases left in between. This CDR3 spans 12 amino acids. This CDR3 is CASSPLGETQYF. CDR3 nucleotides: TGTGCCAGCAGCCCCCTGGGGGAGACCCAGTACTTC.

This clonotype was seen a few times. The chain employs TRBV5-1 and TRBJ2-7; D call uncertain. CDR3 size: 14 residues. The germline CDR1 and CDR2 sequences are SGHRS and YFSETQ. The V end was cut by 2 bases, the J end by 0 bases, with 9 bases between. For the CDR3, the DNA is TGCGCCAGCAGCTTAGACTTTAGCTCCTACGAGCAGTACTTC. It specifies CASSLDFSSYEQYF. Full variable domain (missing parts from reference TRBV5-1 and TRBJ2-7): KAGVTQTPRYLIKTRGQQVTLSCSPISGHRSVSWYQQTPGQGLQFLFEYFSETQRNKGNFPGRFSGRQFSNSRSEMNVSTLELGDSALYLCASSLDFSSYEQYFGPGTRLTVT.

This clonotype has at least ten counts. This chain links TRBV7-3 with TRBJ2-1, with 8 bases lining up with TRBD2. Germline V gene data show CDR1 as SGHTA and CDR2 as FQGTGA. Trimming took 10 bases from V and 5 from J; bases not matched to a gene: 10. This CDR3 comprises 14 residues. The CDR3 DNA reads as TGTGCCACTTCACGCGGGGGGAATGACAATGAGCAGTTCTTC. Translating it yields CATSRGGNDNEQFF.

A few counts support this clonotype. The chain couples TRBV10-3 to TRBJ2-1; TRBD2 matches at 10 bases. Trimming cost V 0 bases and J 7 bases; bases outside gene matches: 6. This CDR3 spans 16 amino acids. Germline CDR1 and CDR2: ENHRY and SYGVKD. The CDR3 DNA reads TGTGCCATCAGTGAGTCCCCGGGACTAGCGAGAAATGAGCAGTTCTTC. Translated: CAISESPGLARNEQFF.

This clonotype was seen at least ten times. The chain links TRBV6-5 to TRBJ1-2, with D possibly being TRBD1 (5 bases). Germline V lookup: CDR1 MNHEY, CDR2 SVGAGI. V was clipped by 0 bases and J by 2 bases, with 7 bases between them. The CDR3 is 14 amino acids. The CDR3 is CASSYSSGNYGYTF. The DNA for the CDR3 is TGTGCCAGCAGTTACTCGTCAGGGAACTATGGCTACACCTTC.

This clonotype has a handful of counts. This rearrangement joins TRBV11-2 to TRBJ1-1, with D unclear. Trimming took 3 bases from V and 4 from J, leaving 9 bases between them. There are 13 residues in the CDR3. Germline V lookup: CDR1 SGHAT, CDR2 FQNNGV. For the CDR3, the DNA is TGTGCCAGCAGCTTTGGGGAGGGCACTGAAGCTTTCTTT. Its protein product is CASSFGEGTEAFF.

This clonotype was found many times. DNA for the CDR3: TGTGCCAGCAGTCGAGGGACAGGGAACATTCAGTACTTC. Amino acids: CASSRGTGNIQYF. The chain joins TRBV12-3 or TRBV12-4 to TRBJ2-4; 9 bases match TRBD1. V was clipped by 5 bases and J by 7 bases; unmatched bases: 3. The CDR3 contains 13 residues.

This clonotype was seen only a few times. The chain is built from TRBV7-9 and TRBJ2-7; D possibly corresponds to TRBD1 (5 bases). V dropped 4 bases and J dropped 5 bases, with 15 bases sitting between them. Looked up from germline, CDR1 is SEHNR and CDR2 is FQNEAQ (reference sequence). The CDR3 runs to 14 residues. The CDR3 sequence: CASSSQSRAHEQYF. The DNA of the CDR3 is TGTGCCAGCAGCTCTCAGAGCAGGGCCCACGAGCAGTACTTC.

This clonotype was counted only a few times. This chain connects TRBV10-3 to TRBJ1-1, with D uncertain. This CDR3 has 13 amino acids. The V gene lost 3 bases and the J gene lost 4 bases, with 9 bases spanning the gap. Germline V gene sequence: CDR1 ENHRY, CDR2 SYGVKD. The CDR3 loop is CAISDLGSTEAFF. CDR3 bases: TGTGCCATCAGTGATCTGGGAAGCACTGAAGCTTTCTTT.

In this sample, this clonotype turned up a few times. The chain couples TRBV6-1 to TRBJ1-5; 9 bases align to TRBD1. With V trimmed by 5 bases and J by 0 bases, 14 bases remained unmatched. The CDR3 covers 19 residues. Per the germline V gene, CDR1 is MNHNS and CDR2 is SASEGT. The CDR3 loop is CASSLKRTGAVNSNQPQHF. In nucleotides, the CDR3 is TGTGCCAGCAGTCTTAAAAGGACAGGGGCCGTAAATAGCAATCAGCCCCAGCATTTT.

This clonotype showed up many times. The V gene is TRBV9, the J gene TRBJ1-2; D is unclear. The CDR3 contains 17 residues. Germline V gives CDR1 SGDLS, CDR2 YYNGEE. Trimming shortened V by 0 bases and J by 5 bases, and 20 bases separated the two germline ends. CDR3 loop: CASSVGGFSGHPYGYTF. CDR3 sequence (DNA): TGTGCCAGCAGCGTAGGTGGCTTTTCTGGGCACCCATATGGCTACACCTTC.

This clonotype showed up just a few times. The rearrangement links TRBV20-1 to TRBJ2-1, with TRBD2 identical over 9 bases. Trimming at V came to 5 bases and at J to 6 bases, leaving 5 bases not matched to a gene. CDR1 and CDR2 from the germline V gene are DFQATT and SNEGSKA (reference sequence). The CDR3 sequence is 13 residues long. The CDR3 bases are TGCAGTGCTTGGGCGGGGGGGTTCAATGAGCAGTTCTTC. Amino acids: CSAWAGGFNEQFF.

CDR3: CSAPLGVGQAMYF. The CDR3 DNA sequence: TGCAGTGCTCCACTAGGTGTGGGACAGGCGATGTATTTT. The chain couples TRBV20-1 to TRBJ2-3, with TRBD1 matching over 8 bases. Per germline, CDR1 DFQATT and CDR2 SNEGSKA (reference sequence). Germline trimming cut 5 bases from V and 14 bases from J; bases unmatched to any gene: 15. The CDR3 has 13 amino acids.

This clonotype showed up many times. CDR3 in DNA: TGCAGTGCTAGAGCCCGGGACCGGAGGCAGGAGCAGTTCTTC. Its protein product is CSARARDRRQEQFF. V and J are TRBV20-1 and TRBJ2-1; D possibly matches TRBD1 or TRBD2 (5 bases each). The germline V and J ends were trimmed by 1 base and 10 bases, with 17 bases remaining between them. In germline, CDR1 is DFQATT, CDR2 SNEGSKA (reference sequence). This CDR3 comprises 14 residues.

This clonotype came up many times. The V gene is TRBV7-8, the J gene TRBJ2-4; 11 positions agree with TRBD2. There are 19 residues in the CDR3. Germline trimming cut 3 bases from V and 0 bases from J; bases unmatched to any gene: 10. The germline V gene encodes CDR1 SGHVS and CDR2 FQNEAQ. The CDR3 protein is CASSFTSGGVFRAKNIQYF. The CDR3 bases are TGTGCCAGCAGCTTTACTAGCGGGGGAGTATTTAGAGCCAAAAACATTCAGTACTTC.

This clonotype was counted only a few times. The CDR3 here is CASTKRNTGELFF. The CDR3 DNA follows: TGTGCCAGCACAAAACGGAACACCGGGGAGCTGTTTTTT. V and J are TRBV12-3 or TRBV12-4 and TRBJ2-2; D is unresolved. The CDR3 covers 13 residues. V was shortened by 7 bases and J by 1 base, with 7 bases between the two germline ends.

This clonotype was seen ten or more times. V is TRBV20-1 and J is TRBJ1-5; tentative D call: TRBD1 (5 bases). This CDR3 is built from 13 residues. Germline assignment: CDR1 DFQATT and CDR2 SNEGSKA (reference sequence). The ends were cut back, 3 bases at V and 3 bases at J, with 9 bases in the middle. The CDR3 region has the DNA TGCAGTGCTAGGGGGCAGGTCAATCAGCCCCAGCATTTT. It encodes CSARGQVNQPQHF.